This entry lists 19 T cell receptor beta chains sequenced from one sample in a study of T-cell memory formation after mild COVID-19. TCRdb ran MiXCR on the 5' RACE reads and lists one entry per CDR3 protein. Of approximately 200,000 distinct CDR3 sequences in the sample, 15% to 20% were seen once. Material: PBMCs or a T cell subset sorted from them (not recorded which). The receptors shown here come from an adult woman who had mild COVID-19 (a few samples of this study predate the infection). Cell type and time point are not known.

This clonotype has just a few counts. The rearrangement joins TRBV7-2 to TRBJ2-7; D may be TRBD2 (6 bases). CDR1 SGHTA and CDR2 FQGNSA come from the germline V gene. This CDR3 has 14 residues. V was trimmed by 3 bases and J by 2 bases, leaving 11 bases between them. Written as DNA, the CDR3 is TGTGCCAGCAGCTTCGGGGGAAAGCCCTACGAGCAGTACTTC. Its protein product is CASSFGGKPYEQYF. Drawing the rest from reference TRBV7-2 and TRBJ2-7, the complete variable domain is GAGVSQSPSNKVTEKGKDVELRCDPISGHTALYWYRQSLGQGLEFLIYFQGNSAPDKSGLPSDRFSAERTGGSVSTLTIQRTQQEDSAVYLCASSFGGKPYEQYFGPGTRLTVT.

CDR3 nucleotides: TGTGCCAGCAGCACCTACAGGCGGACGAACACCGGGGAGCTGTTTTTT. Amino acid sequence: CASSTYRRTNTGELFF. The gene calls are TRBV5-6 and TRBJ2-2; D may be TRBD1 (5 bases). V shed 4 bases and J shed 0 bases, with 13 bases lying between them. In germline, CDR1 is SGHDT, CDR2 YYEEEE. CDR3 length equals 16 residues.

This clonotype was recorded a few times. This chain joins TRBV7-6 and TRBJ2-3; D gene unclear. This CDR3 region has 15 residues. Germline V gene data show CDR1 as SGHVS and CDR2 as FNYEAQ. The V end lost 0 bases, the J end lost 2 bases, and 9 bases lay between the germline ends. The CDR3 sequence: CASSLAPSHTDTQYF. The CDR3 coding sequence is TGTGCCAGCAGCTTAGCGCCTAGTCACACAGATACGCAGTATTTT. Combining the CDR3 with reference TRBV7-6 and TRBJ2-3 gives the whole variable domain GAGVSQSPRYKVTKRGQDVALRCDPISGHVSLYWYRQALGQGPEFLTYFNYEAQQDKSGLPNDRFSAERPEGSISTLTIQRTEQRDSAMYRCASSLAPSHTDTQYFGPGTRLTVL.

This clonotype has ten or more counts. The chain has TRBV28 and TRBJ2-3; D is unclear. The CDR3 runs to 12 residues. Looked up from germline, CDR1 is MDHEN and CDR2 is SYDVKM. The V end lost 3 bases, the J end lost 1 base, and 2 bases lay between the germline ends. CDR3 nucleotide sequence: TGTGCCAGCAGTTTGCGCACAGATACGCAGTATTTT. Translation gives CASSLRTDTQYF.

This clonotype showed up just a few times. The genes are TRBV15 and TRBJ1-5, with D uncertain. V lost 0 bases and J 7 bases, leaving 4 bases between the germline ends. Germline lookup yields CDR1 LNHNV and CDR2 YYDKDF (reference sequence). The CDR3 has 12 amino acids. The CDR3 spells CATSREAQPQHF. The CDR3 DNA reads as TGTGCCACCAGCAGAGAGGCCCAGCCCCAGCATTTT. The variable domain in full, with the rest retrieved from reference TRBV15 and TRBJ1-5, is DAMVIQNPRYQVTQFGKPVTLSCSQTLNHNVMYWYQQKSSQAPKLLFHYYDKDFNNEADTPDNFQSRRPNTSFCFLDIRSPGLGDTAMYLCATSREAQPQHFGDGTRLSIL.

The J gene is TRBJ1-2, the V gene TRBV20-1; weak D call: TRBD1 (6 bases). CDR1 and CDR2 from the germline V gene are DFQATT and SNEGSKA (reference sequence). The CDR3 is made up of 18 amino acids. The V end was cut by 0 bases, the J end by 3 bases, with 23 bases between. In nucleotides, the CDR3 is TGCAGTGCTAGAGATTCGTCGGCAGGGGCTTTCCGGGACTATGGCTACACCTTC. It encodes CSARDSSAGAFRDYGYTF.

V usage is TRBV7-9 and J usage is TRBJ2-1; 7 nucleotides match TRBD2. Looked up from germline, CDR1 is SEHNR and CDR2 is FQNEAQ (reference sequence). V was clipped by 4 bases and J by 7 bases; unmatched bases: 10. The CDR3 loop spans 15 amino acids. CDR3 loop: CASSSSQTSLNEQFF. CDR3 DNA sequence: TGTGCCAGCAGCTCTAGCCAGACTAGCTTGAATGAGCAGTTCTTC.

V gene TRBV25-1 combines with J gene TRBJ2-7; 8 nucleotides align to TRBD2. This CDR3 has 14 residues. In germline, CDR1 is MGHDK, CDR2 SYGVNS. Losses at the gene ends were 2 bases for V and 2 bases for J; bases not matched to a gene: 2. CDR3 coding DNA: TGTGCCAGCAGTGAAACTAGCGGAACCTACGAGCAGTACTTC. This gives the protein CASSETSGTYEQYF.

This clonotype was found a few times. V and J are TRBV12-3 or TRBV12-4 and TRBJ1-2; D gene ambiguous. Trimming stripped 6 bases from V and 4 bases from J, with 6 bases between. The length of the CDR3 is 11 residues. In DNA, the CDR3 is TGTGCCAGCAGGGGAGGCTATGGCTACACCTTC. Amino acid sequence: CASRGGYGYTF.

This clonotype was seen a few times. This rearrangement joins TRBV30 to TRBJ2-7; 7 nucleotides line up with TRBD2. CDR1 GTSNPN and CDR2 SVGIG come from the germline V gene (reference sequence). This CDR3 has 17 residues. V was clipped by 0 bases and J by 0 bases; unmatched bases: 11. The chain's CDR3 is CAWSVRRGRTDSYEQYF. CDR3 bases: TGTGCCTGGAGTGTACGTCGCGGGAGAACAGACTCCTACGAGCAGTACTTC.

This clonotype was counted between two and nine times. The chain recombines TRBV30 with TRBJ2-1; the match to TRBD2 covers 9 bases. In germline, CDR1 is GTSNPN, CDR2 SVGIG (reference sequence). With 5 bases clipped from V and 3 bases from J, the junction kept 5 bases outside the gene matches. This CDR3 is 14 amino acids long. The CDR3 bases are TGTGCCTGGGATAGCGGGAGTCGCTACAATGAGCAGTTCTTC. Its protein is CAWDSGSRYNEQFF.

V usage is TRBV20-1 and J usage is TRBJ1-1; D uncertain. V was clipped by 4 bases and J by 5 bases, with 11 bases between them. The germline CDR1 and CDR2 sequences are DFQATT and SNEGSKA (reference sequence). This CDR3 is built from 12 residues. DNA of the CDR3: TGCAGTGCTAAGGCAGGTGGAACTGAAGCTTTCTTT. Residues: CSAKAGGTEAFF.

The V call is TRBV7-9, the J call TRBJ2-3, with D unresolved. Trimming left V 1 base short and J 6 bases short, with 11 bases between. Germline CDR1 reads SEHNR; CDR2 reads FQNEAQ (reference sequence). The CDR3 contains 14 residues. The CDR3 loop reads CASSLEVVPDTQYF. In nucleotides, the CDR3 is TGTGCCAGCAGCTTAGAGGTGGTCCCCGATACGCAGTATTTT.

This clonotype showed up just a few times. The chain uses TRBV5-6 and TRBJ2-5; the D gene is possibly TRBD1 (6 bases). Germline V gene data show CDR1 as SGHDT and CDR2 as YYEEEE. With 0 bases removed from V and 5 bases from J, the gap between germline ends came to 11 bases. This CDR3 has 14 residues. The CDR3 nucleotides read TGTGCCAGCAGCTTGGGTTACAGGGCGGAGACCCAGTACTTC. This translates into CASSLGYRAETQYF.

The chain recombines TRBV6-2 or TRBV6-3 with TRBJ2-7; 14 nucleotides line up with TRBD2. CDR1 is MNHEY and CDR2 is SVGEGT in the germline V gene. Trimming removed 4 bases from V and 0 bases from J; junction bases left unmatched: 2. The CDR3 spans 16 residues. For the CDR3, the DNA is TGTGCCAGCAGTTCCGGGACTAGCGGGAGCTCCTACGAGCAGTACTTC. Residues: CASSSGTSGSSYEQYF.

This clonotype was observed a few times. The rearrangement links TRBV20-1 to TRBJ2-1, with 10 nucleotides matching TRBD2. J gave up 8 bases and V 3 bases, and 10 bases lay outside the gene matches. CDR1 and CDR2 (germline): DFQATT, SNEGSKA (reference sequence). The CDR3 consists of 15 residues. CDR3 loop: CSARGTSGNGDEQFF. For the CDR3, the DNA is TGCAGTGCTAGGGGAACTAGCGGGAACGGAGATGAGCAGTTCTTC.

This clonotype was seen more than once but under ten times. The V and J genes are TRBV18 and TRBJ2-1, with 13 bases identical to TRBD2. The CDR3 consists of 16 residues. V lost 4 bases to trimming and J lost 8 bases; unmatched junction nucleotides: 8. Germline CDR1 is KGHSH and CDR2 is LQKENI. The CDR3 DNA follows: TGTGCCAGCTCACTCCGGACTAGCGGGAGCTTCGATGAGCAGTTCTTC. It codes for CASSLRTSGSFDEQFF.

This rearrangement joins TRBV5-1 to TRBJ2-2, with 7 positions matching TRBD2. This CDR3 has 15 residues. The V and J ends lost 2 bases and 4 bases, in that order; junction bases with no gene match: 5. Germline V gene data show CDR1 as SGHRS and CDR2 as YFSETQ. CDR3 loop: CASSFSREPTGELFF. The CDR3 nucleotides read TGCGCCAGCAGCTTCTCGCGGGAGCCCACCGGGGAGCTGTTTTTT.

This clonotype appeared a few times. The chain links TRBV19 to TRBJ1-6; unclear D gene. V gave up 6 bases and J gave up 9 bases, with 15 bases separating them. The CDR3 runs to 14 residues. CDR1 is LNHDA, CDR2 SQIVND, per germline (reference sequence). CDR3 region: CASSPGELSSPLHF. The CDR3 coding sequence is TGTGCCAGTAGCCCCGGGGAGCTTAGTTCACCCCTCCACTTT.